This T cell receptor beta chain was profiled in a study of cytomegalovirus exposure and HLA in healthy donors. Notes on the study in general: One cluster of highly shared sequence variants probably arose as a sequencing artifact. Most sequenced TCRs were rare (though some public TCRs occurred in many donors). Sequencing depth roughly uniform across donors was assumed in presence/absence analyses.

The CDR3 is made up of 15 amino acids. Looked up from germline, CDR1 is SGHTA and CDR2 is FQGTGA. The V end lost 2 bases, the J end lost 6 bases, and 13 bases lay between the germline ends. 60 Vbeta and 13 Jbeta primers were used in PCR. TCRdb's copy holds only in-frame clones and misses some; the assay was immunoSEQ multiplex PCR. Of approximately 150,000 clones listed, roughly 75% are singletons. This clone was detected only once. The target antigen is unknown. V usage is TRBV7-3 and J usage is TRBJ2-2, with a tentative D call TRBD2 (7 bases). This TCR was sampled from a middle-aged man in good health and CMV-seronegative. The sample was PBMCs. CDR3 protein: CASSLSGGPSGELFF. CDR3 bases: TGTGCCAGCAGCTTATCCGGGGGGCCGTCCGGGGAGCTGTTTTTT.